Sequencing of this T cell receptor (beta chain) was carried out in a study of PD-L1 blockade in urothelial cancer. Study overall: Patients commenced atezolizumab in 2014, and it was given at 1,200 mg intravenously every 3 weeks. Analyses were performed on blood at 3 weeks after treatment start (the second dose) and at 6 weeks.

Germline CDR1 is SNHLY and CDR2 is FYNNEI. This CDR3 is built from 13 residues. The V end was cut by 10 bases, the J end by 0 bases, with 11 bases between. The data were produced by immunoSEQ multiplex PCR, yet TCRdb's version contains in-frame clones alone and is incomplete. There are over 100,000 clones in the sample; around 90% occur only once, and about 4% lies in the top ten. Specified time point: peripheral blood 6 weeks after treatment start. The starting material was PBMCs, obtained around atezolizumab (anti-PD-L1) treatment. The sequence derives from a man aged 55 to 70 with urothelial cancer. The chain links TRBV2 to TRBJ2-3, with TRBD1 as a possible D gene (6 bases). DNA of the CDR3: TGTGCCACCGGACAGTTTAGCACAGATACGCAGTATTTT. Translating gives CATGQFSTDTQYF.